This TCR beta chain emerged from a study of CD8 T cells in ankylosing spondylitis. Generation of TCR beta libraries employed quantitative 5'-RACE incorporating molecular barcodes. TCRdb ran MiXCR on the 5' RACE reads and lists one entry per CDR3 protein. Of 300,000 to 350,000 distinct CDR3 sequences in the sample, roughly 20% were seen once. To note about this clonotype: Antigen specificity is unknown.

The CDR3 totals 15 residues. V dropped 8 bases and J dropped 2; count of bases not matched to a gene: 11. The germline V gene encodes CDR1 MDHEN and CDR2 SYDVKM. Study findings and constraints: Significant enrichment of disease-linked clones was reportedly seen in matched ankylosing spondylitis synovial fluid. Some motif variants were previously reported in reactive arthritis synovial fluid and blood. Relatively scarce in peripheral blood, disease-linked clones were CD8+.

Sequenced material: blood, either unsorted or a sorted T cell fraction (not recorded which). This clonotype originated in a female donor with ankylosing spondylitis or in good health (not recorded which). This chain links TRBV28 with TRBJ2-7, with TRBD2 matching 8 bases. The CDR3 sequence is CASSSSGSYPYEQYF. As DNA, the CDR3 is TGTGCCAGCTCTTCGAGCGGGAGCTACCCCTACGAGCAGTACTTC.